The 26 T cell receptor beta chains below all came from one sample that was sequenced in a study of blood T cells in healthy people across ages. PCR was performed a second time for about 7 to 12 cycles using a sample-barcoded 5' primer and a J-beta primer mix. TCRdb redid the calling of the 5' RACE reads with MiXCR, one entry per CDR3 protein. Of 750,000 to 950,000 distinct CDR3 sequences in the sample, 40% to 65% were seen once. The source material was blood. The source of these receptors is an older man in good health.

The chain carries TRBV20-1 and TRBJ1-1; no clear D. The V gene's germline CDR1 is DFQATT and CDR2 SNEGSKA (reference sequence). CDR3 size: 15 residues. V dropped 0 bases and J dropped 12 bases, with 23 bases sitting between them. The CDR3 DNA is TGCAGTGCTAGAGATCACGAGACTCTACACAGTTGGACTTTCTTT. Translating gives CSARDHETLHSWTFF.

J is TRBJ2-7 and V is TRBV7-6; 9 bases line up with TRBD2. The CDR3 contains 16 residues. Trimming at V came to 1 base and at J to 6 bases, leaving 10 bases not matched to a gene. Germline lookup yields CDR1 SGHVS and CDR2 FNYEAQ. CDR3 amino acids: CASSLGGLAPLGEQYF. CDR3 coding DNA: TGTGCCAGCAGCTTAGGGGGACTAGCCCCGCTGGGCGAGCAGTACTTC.

V is TRBV20-1 and J is TRBJ2-5; possibly TRBD1 for D (5 bases). Trimming pared 3 bases from V and 3 bases from J, leaving 8 bases between. This CDR3 has 12 residues. Per germline, CDR1 DFQATT and CDR2 SNEGSKA (reference sequence). CDR3 in DNA: TGCAGTGCTAGCGCAGGGAAAGAGACCCAGTACTTC. Its translation: CSASAGKETQYF.

In this sample, this clonotype turned up a few times. The V and J genes are TRBV2 and TRBJ2-5; D is unclear. Germline V gene lookup returns CDR1 SNHLY and CDR2 FYNNEI. Trimming cost V 7 bases and J 0 bases, with 9 bases left between them. This CDR3 has 13 residues. The CDR3, as DNA: TGTGCCAGCAATCGGTGGGACCAAGAGACCCAGTACTTC. Translating it yields CASNRWDQETQYF.

V is TRBV12-3 or TRBV12-4 and J is TRBJ2-7; 9 bases align to TRBD2. V shed 5 bases and J 9 bases; nucleotides not matched to a gene: 8. This CDR3 comprises 13 residues. Written as DNA, the CDR3 is TGTGCCAGCAGTGCAAATAGCGGGAGTGTGCAGTACTTC. Its protein is CASSANSGSVQYF.

CDR3 sequence reads: CASSSQYGSPLHF. CDR3 DNA: TGTGCCAGCAGCTCACAGTATGGTTCACCCCTCCACTTT. This chain uses TRBV14 with TRBJ1-6; unclear D gene. The CDR3 sequence is 13 residues long. V was cut by 5 bases and J by 9 bases, with 11 bases left in between. CDR1 is SGHDN, CDR2 FVKESK, per germline.

The chain employs TRBV6-5 and TRBJ1-5; D is ambiguous. Trimming shortened V by 6 bases and J by 5 bases, and 11 bases separated the two germline ends. CDR3 size: 13 residues. Per germline, CDR1 MNHEY and CDR2 SVGAGI. This CDR3 reads CASSWLADQPQHF. The CDR3 DNA is TGTGCCAGCAGCTGGCTGGCGGATCAGCCCCAGCATTTT.

The V gene is TRBV29-1, the J gene TRBJ2-5; TRBD2 matches 10 bases. From germline, CDR1 is SQVTM and CDR2 ANQGSEA. With V trimmed by 0 bases and J by 5 bases, 15 bases remained unmatched. The CDR3 has 18 residues. The CDR3: CSVEDLRASGRTWETQYF. The CDR3 DNA sequence: TGCAGCGTTGAAGATCTTAGGGCTAGCGGGAGAACATGGGAGACCCAGTACTTC.

This clonotype has only a few counts. The chain employs TRBV7-2 and TRBJ2-7; possibly TRBD2 for D (5 bases). Germline V lookup: CDR1 SGHTA, CDR2 FQGNSA. V was clipped by 2 bases and J by 0 bases, with 8 bases between them. This CDR3 contains 14 residues. The CDR3 protein is CASSLTGISYEQYF. CDR3 DNA: TGTGCCAGCAGCTTAACGGGGATCTCCTACGAGCAGTACTTC. The complete variable domain, with remaining parts taken from reference TRBV7-2 and TRBJ2-7, reads GAGVSQSPSNKVTEKGKDVELRCDPISGHTALYWYRQSLGQGLEFLIYFQGNSAPDKSGLPSDRFSAERTGGSVSTLTIQRTQQEDSAVYLCASSLTGISYEQYFGPGTRLTVT.

The rearrangement joins TRBV25-1 to TRBJ2-5; 9 bases are shared with TRBD2. The J call is in doubt because the DNA end fits TRBJ2-7 better. Germline CDR1 MGHDK, CDR2 SYGVNS. The CDR3 contains 15 residues. CDR3 sequence reads: CASRSSSGINSEQYF. Here the CDR3 DNA reads TGTGCCAGCAGATCTTCTAGCGGGATAAATAGCGAGCAGTACTTC.

The chain links TRBV3-1 to TRBJ2-5; 8 bases agree with TRBD1. Per germline, CDR1 LGHDT and CDR2 YNNKEL (reference sequence). J gave up 2 bases and V 4 bases, and 6 bases lay outside the gene matches. This CDR3 has 15 residues. The CDR3 sequence is CASSPRTGQQETQYF. For the CDR3, the DNA is TGTGCCAGCAGCCCAAGGACAGGGCAACAAGAGACCCAGTACTTC.

Concerning this clonotype: One end of the junction varies from germline; a read error may be responsible. The chain combines TRBV12-5 with TRBJ1-1, with D tentatively TRBD1 (6 bases). Germline values: CDR1 LGHNT, CDR2 FRNRAP. This CDR3 is 16 amino acids long. CDR3 loop: CACGSRGPSGVTEAFF. The DNA for the CDR3 is TGTGCTTGTGGTTCCCGGGGGCCGTCAGGGGTCACTGAAGCTTTCTTT.

The chain employs TRBV24-1 and TRBJ2-4; D is undetermined. With the DNA end fitting TRBJ2-5 better, the J assignment may be wrong. This CDR3 has 14 residues. Germline V gene sequence: CDR1 KGHDR, CDR2 SFDVKD. CDR3 region: CATSAQDQLQTQYF. CDR3 DNA sequence: TGTGCCACCAGTGCCCAGGACCAATTACAGACCCAGTACTTC.

This clonotype has ten or more counts. The chain couples TRBV7-8 to TRBJ1-5, with D perhaps matching TRBD1 (6 bases). V gave up 4 bases and J gave up 1 base, with 17 bases separating them. Germline CDR1 and CDR2: SGHVS and FQNEAQ. CDR3 size: 17 residues. In DNA, the CDR3 is TGTGCCAGCAGCTCGATGGGGGGGGCTGCGAGCAATCAGCCCCAGCATTTT. Translated: CASSSMGGAASNQPQHF.

This clonotype was found a few times. CDR3 DNA: TGTGCCAGCCGGGCGCCCGGCCGCAATGAGCAGTTCTTC. It specifies CASRAPGRNEQFF. V is TRBV11-2 and J is TRBJ2-1; D uncertain. Looked up from germline, CDR1 is SGHAT and CDR2 is FQNNGV. Trimming took 8 bases from V and 6 from J, leaving 14 bases between them. The CDR3 runs 13 residues.

A few counts support this clonotype. This chain connects TRBV5-8 to TRBJ2-3, with D perhaps matching TRBD2 (5 bases). The CDR3 runs to 14 residues. V shed 6 bases and J shed 2 bases, with 13 bases lying between them. The germline CDR1 and CDR2 sequences are SGHTS and YDEGEE. The CDR3 region has the DNA TGTGCCAGCACAAGGAGGCAGAACACAGATACGCAGTATTTT. This gives the protein CASTRRQNTDTQYF.

The chain employs TRBV7-8 and TRBJ2-3; a weak D match, TRBD1 (6 bases). V shed 5 bases and J shed 14 bases, with 23 bases lying between them. Germline assignment: CDR1 SGHVS and CDR2 FQNEAQ. The CDR3 extends over 14 amino acids. CDR3: CASSPPRGSGYAYF. The CDR3 DNA reads as TGTGCCAGCAGCCCGCCAAGGGGGTCCGGATACGCGTATTTT.

V usage is TRBV28 and J usage is TRBJ2-4; 7 nucleotides line up with TRBD1. The J segment lost 4 bases and the V segment lost 8 bases, leaving 8 bases of the junction unmatched. Germline CDR1 reads MDHEN; CDR2 reads SYDVKM. The CDR3 runs 14 residues. The CDR3 region is CASLGGRGKNIQYF. The CDR3 bases are TGTGCCAGCCTAGGGGGCAGGGGGAAAAACATTCAGTACTTC. Variable domain in full (rest from reference TRBV28 and TRBJ2-4): DVKVTQSSRYLVKRTGEKVFLECVQDMDHENMFWYRQDPGLGLRLIYFSYDVKMKEKGDIPEGYSVSREKKERFSLILESASTNQTSMYLCASLGGRGKNIQYFGAGTRLSVL.

The gene calls are TRBV3-1 and TRBJ2-5; 8 bases are shared with TRBD1. The J call may be mistaken, given a closer DNA end match to TRBJ2-7. Germline V gives CDR1 LGHDT, CDR2 YNNKEL (reference sequence). The CDR3 spans 14 residues. CDR3 coding DNA: TGTGCCAGCAGCCAGATGGGGACAGGCTACGAGCAGTACTTC. The encoded protein is CASSQMGTGYEQYF.

This clonotype was picked up a small number of times. CDR3 DNA: TGTGCCAGCATCCGATTCGGGGACCCCCGGGACAGGGAATCTTACGAGCAGTACTTC. As protein: CASIRFGDPRDRESYEQYF. V usage is TRBV21-1 and J usage is TRBJ2-7; the table's D call TRBD1 went unverified against the DNA. TRBV21-1 constitutes a pseudogene. CDR3 length: 19 amino acids.

The chain uses TRBV29-1 and TRBJ2-1; 9 nucleotides agree with TRBD1. J gave up 4 bases and V 7 bases, and 11 bases lay outside the gene matches. Germline CDR1 reads SQVTM; CDR2 reads ANQGSEA. This CDR3 has 15 amino acids. CDR3 sequence: CSAVSPGTGYNEQFF. The CDR3 DNA sequence: TGCAGCGCCGTTAGCCCCGGGACAGGGTACAATGAGCAGTTCTTC.

This clonotype was picked up one time. A read error may be the cause here, since a much bigger clone is one base away. The chain uses TRBV10-3 and TRBJ2-4; D not resolved. V was pared by 2 bases and J by 13 bases, with 15 bases between. There are 13 residues in the CDR3. Germline CDR1 ENHRY, CDR2 SYGVKD. The CDR3 reads CAISERPPYGQYF. As DNA, the CDR3 is TGTGCCATCAGTGAGCGGCCCCCCTACGGGCAGTACTTC.

Only one count was recorded for this clonotype. The chain combines TRBV29-1 with TRBJ1-2; D possibly corresponds to TRBD1 (6 bases). V was pared by 2 bases and J by 4 bases, with 11 bases between. The germline CDR1 and CDR2 sequences are SQVTM and ANQGSEA. The CDR3 is 13 amino acids. CDR3: CSVERGAGYGYTF. The CDR3 region has the DNA TGCAGCGTTGAACGGGGGGCAGGCTATGGCTACACCTTC.

The chain couples TRBV21-1 to TRBJ1-3; the listed D gene, TRBD1, was not tested against the DNA. TRBV21-1 is given as a pseudogene. The CDR3 spans 17 residues. The CDR3 loop is CASSPGQDQNSGNTIYF. In DNA, the CDR3 is TGTGCCAGCAGCCCGGGACAGGACCAAAATTCCGGAAACACCATATATTTT.

This rearrangement joins TRBV10-3 to TRBJ2-7, with D hard to call. Germline CDR1 ENHRY, CDR2 SYGVKD. The length of the CDR3 is 13 residues. The V and J ends lost 11 bases and 1 base respectively, with 15 bases between them. The CDR3 sequence: CAAQNPISYEQYF. DNA of the CDR3: TGTGCCGCTCAAAACCCCATTTCCTACGAGCAGTACTTC.

V gene TRBV20-1 combines with J gene TRBJ1-2; D remains unclear. This CDR3 has 15 residues. Trimming cost V 5 bases and J 7 bases, with 23 bases left between them. In germline, CDR1 is DFQATT, CDR2 SNEGSKA (reference sequence). CDR3 sequence reads: CSAGPVLISWGGYTF. In DNA, the CDR3 is TGCAGTGCTGGACCGGTCTTAATATCCTGGGGTGGCTACACCTTC.